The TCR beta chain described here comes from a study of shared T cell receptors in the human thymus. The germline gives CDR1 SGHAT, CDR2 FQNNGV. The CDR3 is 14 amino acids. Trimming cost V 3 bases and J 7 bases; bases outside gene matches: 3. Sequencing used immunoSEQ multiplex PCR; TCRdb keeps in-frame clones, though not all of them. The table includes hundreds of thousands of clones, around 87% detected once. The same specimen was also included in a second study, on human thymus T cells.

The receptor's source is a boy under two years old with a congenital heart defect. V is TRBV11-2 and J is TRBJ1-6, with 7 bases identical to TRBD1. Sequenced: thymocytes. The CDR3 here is CASSLGQLNSPLHF. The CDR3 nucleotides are TGTGCCAGCAGCTTGGGACAGCTGAATTCACCCCTCCACTTT.